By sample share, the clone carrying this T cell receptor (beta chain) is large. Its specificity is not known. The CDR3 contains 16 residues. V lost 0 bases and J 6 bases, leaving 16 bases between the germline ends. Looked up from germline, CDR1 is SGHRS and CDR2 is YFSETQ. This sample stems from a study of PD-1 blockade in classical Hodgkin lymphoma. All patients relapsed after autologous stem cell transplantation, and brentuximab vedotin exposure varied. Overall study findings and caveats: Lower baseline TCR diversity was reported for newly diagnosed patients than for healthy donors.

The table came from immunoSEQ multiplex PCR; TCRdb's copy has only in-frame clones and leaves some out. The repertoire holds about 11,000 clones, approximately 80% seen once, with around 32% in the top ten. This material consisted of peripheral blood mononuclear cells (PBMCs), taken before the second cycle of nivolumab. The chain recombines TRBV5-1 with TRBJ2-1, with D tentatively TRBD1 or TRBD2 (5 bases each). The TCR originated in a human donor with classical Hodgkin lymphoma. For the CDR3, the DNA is TGCGCCAGCAGCTTGGGTCATGGGGCGGAGGTCAATGAGCAGTTCTTC. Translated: CASSLGHGAEVNEQFF.